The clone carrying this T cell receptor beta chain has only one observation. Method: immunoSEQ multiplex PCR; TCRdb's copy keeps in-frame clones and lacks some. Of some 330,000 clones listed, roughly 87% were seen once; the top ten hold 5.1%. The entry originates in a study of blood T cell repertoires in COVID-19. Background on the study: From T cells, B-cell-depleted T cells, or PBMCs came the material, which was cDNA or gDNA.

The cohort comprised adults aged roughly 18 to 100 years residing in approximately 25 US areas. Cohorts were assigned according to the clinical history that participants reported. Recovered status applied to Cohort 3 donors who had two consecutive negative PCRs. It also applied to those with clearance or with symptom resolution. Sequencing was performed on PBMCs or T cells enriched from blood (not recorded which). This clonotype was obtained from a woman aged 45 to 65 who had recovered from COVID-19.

CDR3 coding DNA: TGTGCCAGTAGCTTGAGGGCTCACTATGGCTACACCTTC. Its protein is CASSLRAHYGYTF. The chain employs TRBV19 and TRBJ1-2; the D is unclear. This CDR3 spans 13 amino acids. Germline values: CDR1 LNHDA, CDR2 SQIVND (reference sequence). The V gene lost 6 bases and the J gene lost 3 bases, with 11 bases spanning the gap.